The table lists the clone carrying this TCR beta chain with a few counts. The antigen is not known. This record belongs to a study of beta chain features in type 1 diabetes. In the study overall: Regarding age, gender and cell yields, patients proved similar to healthy donors.

Notes on the study in general: TCRB CDR3 length was moderately but significantly reduced in all four CD4+ subsets of Type 1 diabetes patients. At VDJ recombination sites, type 1 diabetes patients had fewer insertions and more deleted nucleotides.

Reverse transcription of all isolated RNA meant that expressed TCRB transcripts were sequenced. Per sample, stem cell-like memory T cell libraries averaged approximately 930,000 reads. Sequencing used immunoSEQ multiplex PCR; TCRdb keeps in-frame clones, though not all of them. This sample has about 110,000 clones, with almost 40% found just once. Germline V gene sequence: CDR1 LNHNV, CDR2 YYDKDF (reference sequence). The V end lost 3 bases, the J end lost 4 bases, and 13 bases lay between the germline ends. This CDR3 spans 15 amino acids. Sequenced material: stem cell memory CD4+ T cells from blood. The chain carries TRBV15 and TRBJ2-4, with a possible D match to TRBD2 (6 bases). The sequence came from a woman under 30 in good health. The DNA of the CDR3 is TGTGCCACCAGCAGGGGAGGTCAGGGAAAAAACATTCAGTACTTC. The encoded protein is CATSRGGQGKNIQYF.